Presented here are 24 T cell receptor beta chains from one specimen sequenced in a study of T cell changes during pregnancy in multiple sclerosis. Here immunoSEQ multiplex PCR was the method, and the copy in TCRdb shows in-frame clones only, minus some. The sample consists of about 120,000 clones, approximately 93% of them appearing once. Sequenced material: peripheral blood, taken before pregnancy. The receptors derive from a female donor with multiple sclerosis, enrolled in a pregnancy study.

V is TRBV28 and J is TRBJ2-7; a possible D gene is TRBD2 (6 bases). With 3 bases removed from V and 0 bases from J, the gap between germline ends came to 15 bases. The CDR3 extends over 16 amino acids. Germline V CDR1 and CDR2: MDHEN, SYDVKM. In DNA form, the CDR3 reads TGTGCCAGCAGTTTTGTGATCGGAGGGCACTCCTACGAGCAGTACTTC. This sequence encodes CASSFVIGGHSYEQYF.

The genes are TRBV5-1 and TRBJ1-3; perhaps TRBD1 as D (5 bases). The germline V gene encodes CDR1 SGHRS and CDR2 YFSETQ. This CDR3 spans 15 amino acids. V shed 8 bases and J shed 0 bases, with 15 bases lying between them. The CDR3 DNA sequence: TGCGCCAGTTCGACGGGGGACCACTCTGGAAACACCATATATTTT. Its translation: CASSTGDHSGNTIYF.

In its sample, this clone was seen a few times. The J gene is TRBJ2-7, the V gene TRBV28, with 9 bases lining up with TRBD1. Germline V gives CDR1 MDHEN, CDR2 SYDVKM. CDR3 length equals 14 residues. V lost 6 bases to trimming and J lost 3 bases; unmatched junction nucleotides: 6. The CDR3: CASRPRQGDYEQYF. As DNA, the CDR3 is TGTGCCAGCAGGCCCCGACAGGGGGACTACGAGCAGTACTTC.

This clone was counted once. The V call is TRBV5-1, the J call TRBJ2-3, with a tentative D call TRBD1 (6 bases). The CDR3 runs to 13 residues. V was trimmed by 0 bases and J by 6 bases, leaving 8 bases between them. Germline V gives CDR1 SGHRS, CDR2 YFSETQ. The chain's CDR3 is CASSLGGLDTQYF. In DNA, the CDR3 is TGCGCCAGCAGCTTGGGGGGGCTCGATACGCAGTATTTT.

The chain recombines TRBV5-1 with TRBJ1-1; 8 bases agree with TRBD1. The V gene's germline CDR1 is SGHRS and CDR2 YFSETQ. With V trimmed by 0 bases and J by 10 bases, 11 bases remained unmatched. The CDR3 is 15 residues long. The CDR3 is CASSLEAGGPVRAFF. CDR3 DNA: TGCGCCAGCAGCTTGGAGGCAGGGGGCCCGGTTAGAGCTTTCTTT.

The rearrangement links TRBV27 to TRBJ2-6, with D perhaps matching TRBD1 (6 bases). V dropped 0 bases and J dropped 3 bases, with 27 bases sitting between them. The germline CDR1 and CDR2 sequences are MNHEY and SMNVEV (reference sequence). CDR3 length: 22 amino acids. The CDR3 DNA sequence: TGTGCCAGCAGTTTATCGATGGCACACATGTTGGTCGCAGGGGTTGGGGCCAACGTCCTGACTTTC. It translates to CASSLSMAHMLVAGVGANVLTF.

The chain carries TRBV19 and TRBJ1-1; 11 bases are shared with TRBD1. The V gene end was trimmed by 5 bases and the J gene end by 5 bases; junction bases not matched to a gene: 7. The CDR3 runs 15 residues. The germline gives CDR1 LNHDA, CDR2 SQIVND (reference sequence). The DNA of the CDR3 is TGTGCCAGTAGTCCATGGACAGGGGGCATGACTGAAGCTTTCTTT. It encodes CASSPWTGGMTEAFF. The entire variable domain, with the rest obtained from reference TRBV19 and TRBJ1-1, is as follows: DGGITQSPKYLFRKEGQNVTLSCEQNLNHDAMYWYRQDPGQGLRLIYYSQIVNDFQKGDIAEGYSVSREKKESFPLTVTSAQKNPTAFYLCASSPWTGGMTEAFFGQGTRLTVV.

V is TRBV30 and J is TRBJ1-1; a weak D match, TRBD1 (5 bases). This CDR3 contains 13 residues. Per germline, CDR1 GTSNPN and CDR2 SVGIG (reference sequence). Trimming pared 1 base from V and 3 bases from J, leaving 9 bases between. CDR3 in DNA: TGTGCCTGGAGTGACAGGCCTTACACTGAAGCTTTCTTT. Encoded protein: CAWSDRPYTEAFF.

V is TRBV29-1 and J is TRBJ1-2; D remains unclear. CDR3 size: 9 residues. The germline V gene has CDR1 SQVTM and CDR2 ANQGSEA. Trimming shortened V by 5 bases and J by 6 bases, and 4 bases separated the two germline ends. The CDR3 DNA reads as TGCAGCGTTTCTAATGGCTACACCTTC. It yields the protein CSVSNGYTF.

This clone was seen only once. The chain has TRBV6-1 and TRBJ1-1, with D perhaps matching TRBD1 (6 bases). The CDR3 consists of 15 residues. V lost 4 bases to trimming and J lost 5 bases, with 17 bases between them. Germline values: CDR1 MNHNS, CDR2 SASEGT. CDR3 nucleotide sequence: TGTGCCAGCAGTGCCCGATTACAGGGAGAGACTGAAGCTTTCTTT. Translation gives CASSARLQGETEAFF.

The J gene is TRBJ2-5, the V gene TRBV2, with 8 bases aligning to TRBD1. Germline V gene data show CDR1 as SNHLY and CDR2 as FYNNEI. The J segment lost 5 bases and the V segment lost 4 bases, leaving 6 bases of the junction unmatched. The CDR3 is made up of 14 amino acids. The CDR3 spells CASSVAGGFETQYF. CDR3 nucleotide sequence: TGTGCCAGCAGTGTGGCAGGGGGCTTTGAGACCCAGTACTTC.

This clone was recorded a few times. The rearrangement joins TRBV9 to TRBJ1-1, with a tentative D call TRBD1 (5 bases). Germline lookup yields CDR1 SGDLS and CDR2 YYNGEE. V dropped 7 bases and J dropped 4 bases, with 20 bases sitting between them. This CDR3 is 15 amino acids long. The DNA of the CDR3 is TGTGCCAGCCAAAGGGCAGGGAAGAAGGGCACTGAAGCTTTCTTT. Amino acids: CASQRAGKKGTEAFF.

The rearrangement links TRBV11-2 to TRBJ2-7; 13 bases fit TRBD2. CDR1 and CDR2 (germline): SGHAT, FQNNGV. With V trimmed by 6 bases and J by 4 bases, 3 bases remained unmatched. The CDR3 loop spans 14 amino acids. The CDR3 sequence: CASSRTSGSYEQYF. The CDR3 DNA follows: TGTGCCAGCAGTCGGACTAGCGGGAGTTACGAGCAGTACTTC.

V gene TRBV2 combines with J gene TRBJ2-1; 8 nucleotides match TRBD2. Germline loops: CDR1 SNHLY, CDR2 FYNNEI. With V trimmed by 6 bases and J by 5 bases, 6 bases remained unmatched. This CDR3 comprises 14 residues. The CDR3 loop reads CASRERETHNEQFF. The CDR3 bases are TGTGCCAGCAGGGAGCGGGAGACCCACAATGAGCAGTTCTTC.

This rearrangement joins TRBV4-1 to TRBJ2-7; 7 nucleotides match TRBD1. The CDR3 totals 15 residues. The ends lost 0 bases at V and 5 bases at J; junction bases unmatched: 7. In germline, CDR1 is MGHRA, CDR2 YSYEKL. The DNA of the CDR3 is TGCGCCAGCAGCCAAGACCCAGGGGGTCTCCACGAGCAGTACTTC. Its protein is CASSQDPGGLHEQYF.

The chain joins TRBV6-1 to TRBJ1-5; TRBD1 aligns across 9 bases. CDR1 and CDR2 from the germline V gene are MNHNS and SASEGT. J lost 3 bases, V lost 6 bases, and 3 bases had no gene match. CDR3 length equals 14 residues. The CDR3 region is CASRGTGPNQPQHF. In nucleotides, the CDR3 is TGTGCCAGCAGGGGGACAGGGCCCAATCAGCCCCAGCATTTT.

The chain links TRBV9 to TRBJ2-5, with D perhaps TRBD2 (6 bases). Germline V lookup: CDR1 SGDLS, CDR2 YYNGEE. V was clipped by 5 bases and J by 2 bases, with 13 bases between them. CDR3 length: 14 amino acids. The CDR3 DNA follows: TGTGCCAGCAGTTTAACCGGGGGACAAGAGACCCAGTACTTC. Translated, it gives CASSLTGGQETQYF.

In DNA, the CDR3 is TGTGCCAGCAGTTTACCCCTCCAGGGGGCCTTTCGCAGCTATGGCTACACCTTC. It translates to CASSLPLQGAFRSYGYTF. This chain connects TRBV28 to TRBJ1-2; 8 bases map to TRBD1. Trimming removed 2 bases from V and 4 bases from J; junction bases left unmatched: 15. Germline loops: CDR1 MDHEN, CDR2 SYDVKM. The CDR3 is 18 amino acids.

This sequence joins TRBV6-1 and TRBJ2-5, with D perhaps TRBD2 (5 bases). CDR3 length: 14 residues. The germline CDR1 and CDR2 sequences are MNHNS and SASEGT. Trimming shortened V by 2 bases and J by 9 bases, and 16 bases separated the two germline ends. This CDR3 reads CASSEISKAGAQYF. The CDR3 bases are TGTGCCAGCAGTGAAATCTCCAAAGCCGGGGCCCAGTACTTC.

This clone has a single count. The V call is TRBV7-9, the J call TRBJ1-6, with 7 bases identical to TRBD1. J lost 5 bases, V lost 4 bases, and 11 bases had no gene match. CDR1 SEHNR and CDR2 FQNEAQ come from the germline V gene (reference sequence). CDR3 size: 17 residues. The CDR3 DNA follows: TGTGCCAGCAGCTACGCGGGACAGCGGAACAATAATTCACCCCTCCACTTT. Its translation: CASSYAGQRNNNSPLHF.

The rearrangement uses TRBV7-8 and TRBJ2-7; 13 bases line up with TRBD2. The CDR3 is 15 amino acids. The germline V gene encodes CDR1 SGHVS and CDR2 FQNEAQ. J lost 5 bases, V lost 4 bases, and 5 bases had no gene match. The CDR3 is CASSSGTSGANEQYF. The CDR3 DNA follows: TGTGCCAGCAGCTCCGGGACTAGCGGGGCCAACGAGCAGTACTTC.

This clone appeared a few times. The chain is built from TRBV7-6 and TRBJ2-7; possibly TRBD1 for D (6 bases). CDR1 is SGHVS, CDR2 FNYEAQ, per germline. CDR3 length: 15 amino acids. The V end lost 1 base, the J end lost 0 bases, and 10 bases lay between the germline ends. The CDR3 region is CASSLGWTVSYEQYF. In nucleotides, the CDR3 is TGTGCCAGCAGCTTAGGATGGACAGTCTCCTACGAGCAGTACTTC.

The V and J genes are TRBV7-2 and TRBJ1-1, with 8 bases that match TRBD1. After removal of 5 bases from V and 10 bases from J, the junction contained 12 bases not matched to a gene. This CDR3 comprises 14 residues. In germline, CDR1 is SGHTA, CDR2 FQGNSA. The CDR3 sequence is CASSLRGTGGSAFF. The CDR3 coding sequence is TGTGCCAGCAGCCTTCGCGGGACAGGAGGATCAGCTTTCTTT.

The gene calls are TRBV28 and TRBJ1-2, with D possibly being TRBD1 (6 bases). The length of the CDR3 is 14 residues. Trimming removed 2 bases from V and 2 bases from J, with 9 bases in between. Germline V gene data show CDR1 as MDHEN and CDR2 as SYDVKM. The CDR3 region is CASSLGQGNYGYTF. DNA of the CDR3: TGTGCCAGCAGTTTAGGGCAGGGGAACTATGGCTACACCTTC.